This T cell receptor (beta chain) was recorded in a study of blood T cell repertoires in COVID-19. The protocol was immunoSEQ multiplex PCR, while the TCRdb copy is restricted to in-frame clones and leaves out a portion. Of about 110,000 clones listed, 87% were seen once; the top ten hold around 5.1%. Trimming at V came to 6 bases and at J to 3 bases, leaving 5 bases not matched to a gene. The germline V gene has CDR1 MDHEN and CDR2 SYDVKM. There are 13 residues in the CDR3. The origin of this receptor is a human donor in a cohort sampled during active COVID-19. Sample: peripheral blood. The rearrangement links TRBV28 to TRBJ2-7; TRBD1 matches at 7 bases. The CDR3 region is CASRTGNFYEQYF. The DNA of the CDR3 is TGTGCCAGCAGGACAGGGAACTTCTACGAGCAGTACTTC.